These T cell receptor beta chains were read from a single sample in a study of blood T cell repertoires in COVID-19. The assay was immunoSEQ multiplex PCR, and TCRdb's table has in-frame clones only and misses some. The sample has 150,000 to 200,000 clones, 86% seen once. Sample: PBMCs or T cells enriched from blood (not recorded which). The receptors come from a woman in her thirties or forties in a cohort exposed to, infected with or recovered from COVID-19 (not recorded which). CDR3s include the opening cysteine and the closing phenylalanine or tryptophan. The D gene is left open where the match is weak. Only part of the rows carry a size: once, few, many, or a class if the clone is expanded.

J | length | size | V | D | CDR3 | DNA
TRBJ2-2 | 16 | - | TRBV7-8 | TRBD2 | CASSSPGRVETGELFF | TGTGCCAGCAGCTCCCCGGGGAGGGTAGAAACCGGGGAGCTGTTTTTT
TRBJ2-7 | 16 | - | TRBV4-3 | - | CASSQDRDSISYEQYF | TGCGCCAGCAGCCAAGATCGAGATTCCATCTCCTACGAGCAGTACTTC
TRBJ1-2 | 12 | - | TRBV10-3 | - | CAISADRSGYTF | TGTGCCATCAGTGCCGACAGGAGCGGCTACACCTTC
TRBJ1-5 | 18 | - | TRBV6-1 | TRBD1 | CASSEGQGATYSNQPQHF | TGTGCCAGCAGTGAAGGGCAGGGGGCGACTTATAGCAATCAGCCCCAGCATTTT
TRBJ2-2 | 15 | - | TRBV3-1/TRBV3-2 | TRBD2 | CASTPGLDPAGELFF | TGTGCCAGCACTCCGGGACTAGATCCGGCCGGGGAGCTGTTTTTT
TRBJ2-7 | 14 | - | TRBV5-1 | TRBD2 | CASSSPGLGSEQYF | TGCGCCAGCAGCTCGCCGGGACTAGGGTCCGAGCAGTACTTC
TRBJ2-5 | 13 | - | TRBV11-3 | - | CASSLDRSETQYF | TGTGCCAGCAGCTTAGATCGGTCCGAGACCCAGTACTTC
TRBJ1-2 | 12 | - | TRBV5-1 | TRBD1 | CASSLQGAGYTF | TGCGCCAGCAGCTTACAGGGGGCGGGCTACACCTTC
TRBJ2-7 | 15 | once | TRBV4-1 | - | CASSQDSGVVHEQYF | TGCGCCAGCAGCCAAGATTCAGGGGTGGTTCACGAGCAGTACTTC
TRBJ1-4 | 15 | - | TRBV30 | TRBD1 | CAWRSGTGANEKLFF | TGTGCCTGGAGATCTGGAACAGGGGCTAATGAAAAACTGTTTTTT
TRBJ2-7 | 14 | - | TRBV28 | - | CASSLWMDSYEQYF | TGTGCCAGCAGTTTATGGATGGACAGCTACGAGCAGTACTTC
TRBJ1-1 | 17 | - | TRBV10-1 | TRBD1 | CASSDHLTGGVGTEAFF | TGCGCCAGCAGTGACCACTTAACAGGGGGCGTAGGGACTGAAGCTTTCTTT
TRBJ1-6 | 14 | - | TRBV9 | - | CASSGGGSNSPLHF | TGTGCCAGCAGCGGCGGGGGCAGTAATTCACCCCTCCACTTT
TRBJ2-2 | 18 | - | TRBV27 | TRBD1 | CASSSPQGPARGDGELFF | TGTGCCAGCAGTTCCCCACAGGGGCCCGCCCGAGGAGACGGGGAGCTGTTTTTT
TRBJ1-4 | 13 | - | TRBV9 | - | CASSVGRGEKLFF | TGTGCCAGCAGCGTAGGGAGGGGCGAAAAACTGTTTTTT
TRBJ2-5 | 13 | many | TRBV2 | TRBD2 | CASTPSGKETQYF | TGTGCCAGCACCCCTAGCGGGAAAGAGACCCAGTACTTC
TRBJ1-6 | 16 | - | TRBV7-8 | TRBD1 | CASRSGQGLRNSPLHF | TGTGCCAGCAGAAGCGGACAGGGGTTAAGGAATTCACCCCTCCACTTT
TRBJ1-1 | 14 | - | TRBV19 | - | CASIRGISSTEAFF | TGTGCCAGTATTAGGGGGATTTCGAGCACTGAAGCTTTCTTT
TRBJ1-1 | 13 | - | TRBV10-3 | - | CAISGDSLAEAFF | TGTGCCATCAGTGGCGACAGCCTGGCTGAAGCTTTCTTT
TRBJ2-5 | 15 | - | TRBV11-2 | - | CASSLGGDRVETQYF | TGTGCCAGCAGCTTAGGCGGCGACAGAGTGGAGACCCAGTACTTC
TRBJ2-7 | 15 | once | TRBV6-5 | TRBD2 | CASSYGGGTPYEQYF | TGTGCCAGCAGTTATGGGGGAGGGACCCCCTACGAGCAGTACTTC
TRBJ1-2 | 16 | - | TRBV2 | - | CASRGTGTKESYGYTF | TGTGCCAGCAGGGGAACCGGGACAAAGGAGAGCTATGGCTACACCTTC
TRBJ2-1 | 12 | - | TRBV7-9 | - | CASSYTNNEQFF | TGTGCCAGCAGCTACACGAACAATGAGCAGTTCTTC
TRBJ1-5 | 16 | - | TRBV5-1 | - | CASSLGGHEVGQPQHF | TGCGCCAGCAGCTTGGGGGGCCATGAGGTGGGGCAGCCCCAGCATTTT